This T cell receptor beta chain is drawn from a study of molecular identifiers for immune sequencing clone quantification. General study findings and limits: Spiked Jurkat TCR RNA equal to one cell could reportedly be picked out among one million naive cells.

Bulk TCR library preparation followed previously described methods with listed TCR primers. TCRdb redid the calling of the PCR reads with MiXCR, one entry per CDR3 protein. The data contain about 320,000 distinct CDR3 sequences, 24% of them singletons. About this clonotype: What it binds is not known. A much larger clone lies one base from this, so it may be a read error.

Naive CD8 libraries came from approximately 20,000 to 1,000,000 sorted cells with 10%, 30% or 50% RNA. The CD8+CD4-CCR7+CD45RA+ phenotype defined the sorted naive CD8 T cells. Input material: naive CD8+ T cells from blood, with Jurkat cell RNA spiked in. Subset specified: FACS-sorted CD8+CD4-CCR7+CD45RA+ naive T cells. The receptor's source is a human donor in good health. Some libraries in this study had Jurkat cell RNA spiked in.

The CDR3 reads CSARLLADTYEQYF. DNA for the CDR3: TGCAGTGCTAGACTACTAGCGGACACCTACGAGCAGTACTTC. The chain uses TRBV20-1 and TRBJ2-7; 8 nucleotides agree with TRBD2. This CDR3 is built from 14 residues. Germline CDR1 DFQATT, CDR2 SNEGSKA (reference sequence). With 2 bases clipped from V and 2 bases from J, the junction kept 5 bases outside the gene matches.